The 13 T cell receptor beta chains below were found in one sample sequenced in a study of blood T cells in healthy people across ages. Combining a sample-barcoded 5' primer with a J-beta primer mix, a second PCR ran for roughly 7 to 12 cycles. One entry per CDR3 protein results from TCRdb running MiXCR on the 5' RACE reads. The sample includes approximately 1.5 million distinct CDR3 sequences, 35% to 45% of them seen just once. Specimen: blood. The receptors originated from a woman between 18 and 30 years old in good health.

This chain links TRBV6-2 or TRBV6-3 with TRBJ1-1, with D hard to call. The germline gives CDR1 MNHEY, CDR2 SVGEGT. Deletions cut 6 bases from V and 6 bases from J, with 11 bases between. This CDR3 spans 12 amino acids. DNA for the CDR3: TGTGCCAGCAGAACGACCCGTTCTGAAGCTTTCTTT. It specifies CASRTTRSEAFF.

This sequence joins TRBV29-1 and TRBJ1-1, with D possibly matching TRBD1 (6 bases). In germline, CDR1 is SQVTM, CDR2 ANQGSEA. This CDR3 region has 14 residues. Deletions cut 7 bases from V and 1 base from J, with 16 bases between. CDR3 loop: CSGRGGAGNTEAFF. DNA for the CDR3: TGCAGCGGGAGGGGGGGCGCGGGGAACACTGAAGCTTTCTTT.

This chain connects TRBV7-2 to TRBJ2-7; D call uncertain. CDR1 is SGHTA and CDR2 is FQGNSA in the germline V gene. This CDR3 region has 13 residues. Trimming cost V 4 bases and J 0 bases, with 7 bases left between them. CDR3 sequence: CASSYYDSYEQYF. The DNA for the CDR3 is TGTGCCAGCAGCTATTACGACTCCTACGAGCAGTACTTC.

In this sample, this clonotype turned up a few times. This chain uses TRBV7-2 with TRBJ1-5, with D possibly TRBD1 on 6 matching bases. Germline values: CDR1 SGHTA, CDR2 FQGNSA. The CDR3 totals 15 residues. V gave up 4 bases and J gave up 4 bases, with 14 bases separating them. The CDR3 nucleotides are TGTGCCAGCAGCTCCGGTGGGACACATAATCAGCCCCAGCATTTT. As protein: CASSSGGTHNQPQHF.

This rearrangement joins TRBV20-1 to TRBJ2-1, with 10 nucleotides matching TRBD2. After removal of 0 bases from V and 9 bases from J, the junction contained 5 bases not matched to a gene. Germline CDR1 reads DFQATT; CDR2 reads SNEGSKA (reference sequence). The CDR3 is 14 residues long. CDR3: CSAREAGGPVEQFF. CDR3 nucleotides: TGCAGTGCTAGAGAAGCGGGAGGGCCCGTTGAGCAGTTCTTC.

This clonotype turned up a few times. The chain is built from TRBV11-3 and TRBJ2-5; 11 nucleotides agree with TRBD1. The length of the CDR3 is 16 residues. Trimming removed 3 bases from V and 0 bases from J; junction bases left unmatched: 3. The germline CDR1 and CDR2 sequences are SGHNT and YENEEA. The chain's CDR3 is CASSLGQGGHQETQYF. The DNA for the CDR3 is TGTGCCAGCAGCTTGGGACAGGGGGGACACCAAGAGACCCAGTACTTC.

This sequence joins TRBV10-3 and TRBJ2-5; D remains ambiguous. Germline loops: CDR1 ENHRY, CDR2 SYGVKD. The V gene lost 0 bases and the J gene lost 5 bases, with 7 bases spanning the gap. The CDR3 contains 13 residues. CDR3 sequence reads: CAISESELETQYF. The CDR3 nucleotides are TGTGCCATCAGTGAGTCAGAGCTTGAGACCCAGTACTTC.

This clonotype was observed a handful of times. The chain carries TRBV9 and TRBJ2-5; tentatively, D is TRBD2 (5 bases). Trimming took off 2 bases at V and 4 bases at J, with 9 bases between the two ends. Germline lookup yields CDR1 SGDLS and CDR2 YYNGEE. The CDR3 is 13 residues long. The CDR3 coding sequence is TGTGCCAGCAGCGTGGACGGAGGAGAGACCCAGTACTTC. This encodes CASSVDGGETQYF. Looking up the rest from reference TRBV9 and TRBJ2-5 gives the full variable domain: DSGVTQTPKHLITATGQRVTLRCSPRSGDLSVYWYQQSLDQGLQFLIQYYNGEERAKGNILERFSAQQFPDLHSELNLSSLELGDSALYFCASSVDGGETQYFGPGTRLLVL.

The chain employs TRBV4-1 and TRBJ1-5; D unclear. Germline loops: CDR1 MGHRA, CDR2 YSYEKL. Trimming removed 0 bases from V and 7 bases from J, with 13 bases in between. CDR3 size: 15 residues. The CDR3 loop reads CASSQDGQEDQPQHF. CDR3 nucleotide sequence: TGCGCCAGCAGCCAAGACGGGCAGGAGGACCAGCCCCAGCATTTT.

This clonotype was observed a handful of times. The chain carries TRBV3-1 and TRBJ2-7; no reliable D call. V shed 0 bases and J shed 5 bases, with 11 bases lying between them. This CDR3 comprises 14 residues. In germline, CDR1 is LGHDT, CDR2 YNNKEL (reference sequence). The CDR3 DNA follows: TGTGCCAGCAGCCAAGAGGTAGAAGGGAACGAGCAGTACTTC. It translates to CASSQEVEGNEQYF.

The genes are TRBV11-2 and TRBJ1-6, with a possible D match to TRBD1 (6 bases). Trimming took 4 bases from V and 7 from J, leaving 11 bases between them. CDR3 length: 14 amino acids. Per the germline V gene, CDR1 is SGHAT and CDR2 is FQNNGV. The CDR3 spells CASSSLTGNSPLHF. The CDR3 DNA follows: TGTGCCAGCAGCTCGCTTACAGGGAATTCACCCCTCCACTTT.

In its sample, this clonotype was seen a few times. J is TRBJ2-5 and V is TRBV6-5; D gene ambiguous. Germline V gives CDR1 MNHEY, CDR2 SVGAGI. The CDR3 is 12 residues long. V lost 2 bases and J lost 4, with 5 bases in between. CDR3 protein: CASSYDAETQYF. The CDR3 DNA reads as TGTGCCAGCAGTTACGACGCAGAGACCCAGTACTTC.

Comments on this clonotype: A clone one base away is much larger, so this may be a read error. V is TRBV11-2 and J is TRBJ2-3; 7 bases agree with TRBD1. The junction had 8 bases not matched to a gene; V was cut back by 4 bases and J by 1 base. The CDR3 runs 16 residues. Germline assignment: CDR1 SGHAT and CDR2 FQNNGV. CDR3 sequence: CASSSVPGGGTDTQYF. The CDR3 DNA reads TGTGCCAGCAGCTCCGTCCCAGGGGGAGGCACAGATACGCAGTATTTT.